This is a list of T cell receptor beta chains from one sample in a study of cytomegalovirus exposure and HLA in healthy donors. The table came from immunoSEQ multiplex PCR; TCRdb's copy has only in-frame clones and leaves some out. The sample lists 95,000 to 150,000 clones, under 12% occurring once. Sequenced material: PBMCs. These receptors came from a woman younger than 30 in good health and CMV-seropositive. Both conserved end residues are part of each CDR3. D genes are given only for firm matches. Clone size is shown for a subset of rows, as once, few, many or a class of expanded clone.

d_call: .
v_call: TRBV7-8
clone_size: few
j_call: TRBJ1-1
cdr3_aa: CASSPGLGRRTEAFF
cdr3_nt: TGTGCCAGCAGCCCCGGACTCGGACGTCGGACTGAAGCTTTCTTT

d_call: .
v_call: TRBV9
clone_size: .
j_call: TRBJ1-4
cdr3_aa: CASSPASTNEKLFF
cdr3_nt: TGTGCCAGCAGCCCTGCTAGCACTAATGAAAAACTGTTTTTT

d_call: TRBD2
v_call: TRBV7-2
clone_size: .
j_call: TRBJ2-5
cdr3_aa: CASSLRDSGSRETQYF
cdr3_nt: TGTGCCAGCAGCTTAAGGGATAGCGGGAGCCGTGAGACCCAGTACTTC

d_call: TRBD1
v_call: TRBV4-1
clone_size: few
j_call: TRBJ1-1
cdr3_aa: CASSRGGNTEAFF
cdr3_nt: TGCGCCAGCAGCCGAGGGGGCAACACTGAGGCTTTCTTT

d_call: TRBD1
v_call: TRBV29-1
clone_size: .
j_call: TRBJ2-1
cdr3_aa: CSAYDNRGHNEQFF
cdr3_nt: TGCAGCGCGTATGATAACAGGGGGCACAATGAGCAGTTCTTC

d_call: .
v_call: TRBV7-9
clone_size: .
j_call: TRBJ1-1
cdr3_aa: CASSFSSGNTEAFF
cdr3_nt: TGTGCCAGCAGCTTTAGTTCAGGGAACACTGAAGCTTTCTTT

d_call: .
v_call: TRBV30
clone_size: .
j_call: TRBJ2-3
cdr3_aa: CAWSARGDKQYF
cdr3_nt: TGTGCATGGAGTGCCAGGGGAGATAAGCAGTATTTT

d_call: .
v_call: TRBV27
clone_size: few
j_call: TRBJ2-7
cdr3_aa: CASSLLVAATYEQYF
cdr3_nt: TGTGCCAGCAGTTTATTGGTAGCGGCTACATACGAGCAGTACTTC

d_call: TRBD2
v_call: TRBV27
clone_size: few
j_call: TRBJ2-3
cdr3_aa: CASHRTSGSSDTQYF
cdr3_nt: TGTGCCAGCCACCGGACTAGCGGGAGTTCAGATACGCAGTATTTT

d_call: .
v_call: TRBV12-2
clone_size: .
j_call: TRBJ2-5
cdr3_aa: CASRSPTGTSGRRETQYF
cdr3_nt: TGTGCAAGTCGCTCACCAACCGGGACTAGCGGGAGAAGGGAGACCCAGTACTTC